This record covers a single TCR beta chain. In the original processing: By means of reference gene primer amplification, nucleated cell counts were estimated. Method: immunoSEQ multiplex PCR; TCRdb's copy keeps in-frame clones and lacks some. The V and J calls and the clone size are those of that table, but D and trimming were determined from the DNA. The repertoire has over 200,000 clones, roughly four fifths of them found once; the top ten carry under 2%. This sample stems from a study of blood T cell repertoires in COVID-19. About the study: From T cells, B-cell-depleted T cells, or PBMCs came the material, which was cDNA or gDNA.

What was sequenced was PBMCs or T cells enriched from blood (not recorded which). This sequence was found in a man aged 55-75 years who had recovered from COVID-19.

As DNA, the CDR3 is TGTGCCAGCAGGAACAGGCACGATGGCTACACCTTC. It specifies CASRNRHDGYTF. This chain joins TRBV5-8 and TRBJ1-2; D may be TRBD1 (5 bases). CDR3 length equals 12 residues. V dropped 5 bases and J dropped 6 bases, with 11 bases sitting between them. Germline CDR1 reads SGHTS; CDR2 reads YDEGEE.